A single sample is the source of the 28 T cell receptor beta chains below, sequenced in a study of T cell responses to AZD1222 COVID-19 vaccine. Generated by immunoSEQ multiplex PCR, the TCRdb table keeps only in-frame clones and is missing some. The sample has over 100,000 clones; about 82% are singletons. The sample here was peripheral blood, taken 28 days after the second dose of the MenACWY control vaccine. The receptors shown here come from an adult who received the MenACWY meningococcal vaccine as a control.

The rearrangement links TRBV12-3 or TRBV12-4 to TRBJ2-7; D call uncertain. This CDR3 region has 12 residues. Deletions cut 2 bases from V and 3 bases from J, with 5 bases between. CDR3: CASSLTIYEQYF. Here the CDR3 DNA reads TGTGCCAGCAGTTTAACGATCTACGAGCAGTACTTC.

The rearrangement links TRBV7-2 to TRBJ1-1; D gene uncertain. The V and J ends lost 5 bases and 1 base respectively, with 11 bases between them. Germline CDR1 SGHTA, CDR2 FQGNSA. The CDR3 is made up of 14 amino acids. The CDR3 DNA sequence: TGTGCCAGCAGCACTTTAGCCCGGAACACTGAAGCTTTCTTT. Translating gives CASSTLARNTEAFF.

The chain combines TRBV4-1 with TRBJ1-5, with TRBD1 identical over 9 bases. V trimming: 1 base; J trimming: 6 bases; junction bases outside the gene matches: 4. Germline lookup yields CDR1 MGHRA and CDR2 YSYEKL. CDR3 length: 15 amino acids. The CDR3 region has the DNA TGCGCCAGCAGCCAAGTACAGGGGGCCGGTCAGCCCCAGCATTTT. Amino acid sequence: CASSQVQGAGQPQHF.

This clone was seen once. This sequence joins TRBV5-1 and TRBJ2-2; D is perhaps TRBD1 or TRBD2 (5 bases each). The CDR3 is 16 residues long. Germline CDR1 and CDR2: SGHRS and YFSETQ. The V end lost 0 bases, the J end lost 0 bases, and 9 bases lay between the germline ends. CDR3 region: CASSLEGRANTGELFF. Written as DNA, the CDR3 is TGCGCCAGCAGCTTGGAGGGGCGGGCGAACACCGGGGAGCTGTTTTTT.

This chain links TRBV14 with TRBJ2-7; 7 nucleotides match TRBD2. With V trimmed by 5 bases and J by 4 bases, 8 bases remained unmatched. Germline V gene sequence: CDR1 SGHDN, CDR2 FVKESK. This CDR3 is built from 14 residues. The DNA of the CDR3 is TGTGCCAGCAGCGCCACTAGCGTGAGGTACGAGCAGTACTTC. It is translated as CASSATSVRYEQYF.

This chain connects TRBV11-2 to TRBJ1-1, with D possibly TRBD1 on 6 matching bases. The V and J ends lost 5 bases and 1 base respectively, with 17 bases between them. The CDR3 is 16 amino acids. Per the germline V gene, CDR1 is SGHAT and CDR2 is FQNNGV. The chain's CDR3 is CASSLAHRAGNTEAFF. DNA of the CDR3: TGTGCCAGCAGCCTCGCCCACAGGGCTGGGAACACTGAAGCTTTCTTT.

V gene TRBV5-4 combines with J gene TRBJ2-7; D is possibly TRBD2 (5 bases). With 4 bases removed from V and 6 bases from J, the gap between germline ends came to 14 bases. CDR1 is SGHNT, CDR2 YYREEE, per germline (reference sequence). The CDR3 extends over 13 amino acids. As DNA, the CDR3 is TGTGCCAGCAGCCGGTCTCTAGCTGGCGAGCAGTACTTC. Amino acid sequence: CASSRSLAGEQYF.

This sequence joins TRBV7-2 and TRBJ2-4, with 10 bases aligning to TRBD2. CDR1 and CDR2 from the germline V gene are SGHTA and FQGNSA. V gave up 4 bases and J gave up 0 bases; unmatched junction bases: 6. This CDR3 contains 17 residues. CDR3 amino acids: CASSYLAGAIAKNIQYF. CDR3 nucleotides: TGTGCCAGCAGCTACCTAGCGGGAGCCATAGCCAAAAACATTCAGTACTTC.

This chain links TRBV6-5 with TRBJ2-1; tentative D call: TRBD2 (6 bases). V was shortened by 5 bases and J by 6 bases, with 17 bases between the two germline ends. The CDR3 runs to 15 residues. Per the germline V gene, CDR1 is MNHEY and CDR2 is SVGAGI. The CDR3, as DNA: TGTGCCAGCAGTAAGGGCGGGGCCCGGTCCAATGAGCAGTTCTTC. Amino acid sequence: CASSKGGARSNEQFF.

V is TRBV12-3 or TRBV12-4 and J is TRBJ1-3, with TRBD1 as a possible D gene (5 bases). The CDR3 consists of 12 residues. Trimming stripped 5 bases from V and 8 bases from J, with 10 bases between. The CDR3 loop is CASSHGGDTIYF. The CDR3, as DNA: TGTGCCAGCAGTCATGGGGGGGACACCATATATTTT.

This clone was counted a single time. V usage is TRBV3-1 (or the pseudogene TRBV3-2) and J usage is TRBJ2-1; tentatively, D is TRBD1 or TRBD2 (6 bases each). CDR1 LGHDT and CDR2 YNNKEL come from the germline V gene (reference sequence). The V gene lost 4 bases and the J gene lost 6 bases, with 19 bases spanning the gap. This CDR3 has 16 amino acids. In DNA form, the CDR3 reads TGTGCCAGCAGCCTCCTGGGGCGGGACATCGTCAATGAGCAGTTCTTC. It encodes CASSLLGRDIVNEQFF.

CDR3 in amino acids: CASSSTSGGSPLHF. The CDR3 nucleotides are TGTGCCAGCAGCTCCACCTCGGGGGGATCACCCCTCCACTTT. The rearrangement joins TRBV11-2 to TRBJ1-6, with D possibly being TRBD1 (5 bases). Per the germline V gene, CDR1 is SGHAT and CDR2 is FQNNGV. With 4 bases removed from V and 10 bases from J, the gap between germline ends came to 14 bases. The CDR3 has 14 amino acids.

This clone was seen more than once but under ten times. This chain uses TRBV10-3 with TRBJ1-3; D might be TRBD1 (6 bases). V lost 0 bases and J 4 bases, leaving 7 bases between the germline ends. This CDR3 contains 14 residues. CDR1 and CDR2 from the germline V gene are ENHRY and SYGVKD. In DNA form, the CDR3 reads TGTGCCATCAGTGAGTCGGGGGGCGGAAACACCATATATTTT. Its protein is CAISESGGGNTIYF.

The chain recombines TRBV5-1 with TRBJ2-5, with 7 bases matching TRBD2. The V gene's germline CDR1 is SGHRS and CDR2 YFSETQ. The CDR3 runs 17 residues. V dropped 0 bases and J dropped 2; count of bases not matched to a gene: 10. CDR3 in amino acids: CASSLASQRGDQETQYF. DNA of the CDR3: TGCGCCAGCAGCTTGGCATCGCAGCGGGGAGATCAAGAGACCCAGTACTTC.

The V gene is TRBV29-1, the J gene TRBJ2-1; 8 bases align to TRBD1. V shed 4 bases and J 9 bases; nucleotides not matched to a gene: 5. The CDR3 loop spans 12 amino acids. Germline V gene lookup returns CDR1 SQVTM and CDR2 ANQGSEA. The CDR3 nucleotides are TGCAGCGTTGCTCAGGGGGCATTTGAGCAGTTCTTC. It encodes CSVAQGAFEQFF.

The rearrangement links TRBV5-4 to TRBJ1-6; 10 bases line up with TRBD1. The germline CDR1 and CDR2 sequences are SGHNT and YYREEE (reference sequence). V gave up 5 bases and J gave up 6 bases; unmatched junction bases: 11. This CDR3 has 17 amino acids. The CDR3 loop is CASRGGIGTGVNSPLHF. In DNA form, the CDR3 reads TGTGCCAGCAGAGGGGGTATCGGGACAGGGGTTAATTCACCCCTCCACTTT.

This clone was seen just once. V and J are TRBV6-6 and TRBJ1-5; D call uncertain. The germline V and J ends were trimmed by 7 bases and 3 bases, with 13 bases remaining between them. Per the germline V gene, CDR1 is MNHNY and CDR2 is SVGAGI (reference sequence). CDR3 length: 14 residues. The CDR3 bases are TGTGCCAGCACCCTCGTCCAGATCAATCAGCCCCAGCATTTT. Protein product: CASTLVQINQPQHF.

The chain employs TRBV5-1 and TRBJ2-5; perhaps TRBD1 as D (5 bases). This CDR3 is built from 14 residues. V was pared by 4 bases and J by 5 bases, with 15 bases between. In germline, CDR1 is SGHRS, CDR2 YFSETQ. The CDR3 nucleotides read TGCGCCAGCAGCCTCGAAGGGGTGGGGGAGACCCAGTACTTC. It encodes CASSLEGVGETQYF.

The chain uses TRBV5-1 and TRBJ1-1; 7 bases map to TRBD1. V shed 4 bases and J 0 bases; nucleotides not matched to a gene: 6. Germline CDR1 and CDR2: SGHRS and YFSETQ. There are 15 residues in the CDR3. For the CDR3, the DNA is TGCGCCAGCAGCACCTACAGGGGATTGAACACTGAAGCTTTCTTT. This translates into CASSTYRGLNTEAFF.

The chain is built from TRBV7-6 and TRBJ2-1; D assignment may be TRBD1 or TRBD2 (5 bases each). The V and J ends lost 6 bases and 0 bases respectively, with 27 bases between them. The CDR3 sequence is 20 residues long. Germline-derived CDR1 and CDR2 are SGHVS and FNYEAQ. The CDR3 region has the DNA TGTGCCAGCAGAGACCTCCCAGGACTGGGGGACCAGAACTCCTACAATGAGCAGTTCTTC. Protein sequence: CASRDLPGLGDQNSYNEQFF. Together with reference TRBV7-6 and TRBJ2-1, the CDR3 gives the full variable domain: GAGVSQSPRYKVTKRGQDVALRCDPISGHVSLYWYRQALGQGPEFLTYFNYEAQQDKSGLPNDRFSAERPEGSISTLTIQRTEQRDSAMYRCASRDLPGLGDQNSYNEQFFGPGTRLTVL.

The V call is TRBV5-1, the J call TRBJ2-5; the match to TRBD2 covers 11 bases. Germline V gene data show CDR1 as SGHRS and CDR2 as YFSETQ. V was pared by 3 bases and J by 2 bases, with 6 bases of the junction left unmatched. This CDR3 region has 16 residues. CDR3 protein: CASSSLLAGAQETQYF. The CDR3 DNA follows: TGCGCCAGCAGCTCCTTACTAGCGGGGGCTCAAGAGACCCAGTACTTC.

This rearrangement joins TRBV28 to TRBJ1-3, with D uncertain. In germline, CDR1 is MDHEN, CDR2 SYDVKM. V lost 3 bases to trimming and J lost 0 bases, with 15 bases between them. The CDR3 has 17 amino acids. CDR3 sequence (DNA): TGTGCCAGCAGTTTGGGAGGAGGGTACCGCTCTGGAAACACCATATATTTT. It yields the protein CASSLGGGYRSGNTIYF.

The J gene is TRBJ2-1, the V gene TRBV24-1; 11 bases align to TRBD1. V was clipped by 10 bases and J by 7 bases; unmatched bases: 8. The CDR3 sequence is 14 residues long. The V gene's germline CDR1 is KGHDR and CDR2 SFDVKD. Here the CDR3 reads CATGQGVLSNEQFF. The CDR3 DNA reads TGTGCCACGGGACAGGGGGTACTGAGTAATGAGCAGTTCTTC.

CDR3 loop: CASSLGTNNQPQHF. The CDR3 DNA follows: TGCGCCAGCAGCTTGGGTACCAACAATCAGCCCCAGCATTTT. The chain joins TRBV5-1 to TRBJ1-5; D remains unclear. The V and J ends lost 0 bases and 3 bases respectively, with 7 bases between them. Germline CDR1 SGHRS, CDR2 YFSETQ. The CDR3 loop spans 14 amino acids.

The genes are TRBV28 and TRBJ1-1; D is unresolved. The V end was cut by 11 bases, the J end by 1 base, with 5 bases between. The germline gives CDR1 MDHEN, CDR2 SYDVKM. The CDR3 consists of 10 residues. The CDR3 loop reads CAAGNTEAFF. CDR3 bases: TGTGCCGCGGGGAACACTGAAGCTTTCTTT.

The CDR3 bases are TGTGCCAGCAGCTTAGGCCCGAGAACTGAAGCTTTCTTT. Its translation is CASSLGPRTEAFF. This chain links TRBV11-2 with TRBJ1-1; D gene ambiguous. V was cut by 1 base and J by 5 bases, with 8 bases left in between. Germline lookup yields CDR1 SGHAT and CDR2 FQNNGV. The CDR3 totals 13 residues.

The chain recombines TRBV13 with TRBJ2-5; 8 bases agree with TRBD2. The CDR3 has 15 residues. The ends lost 0 bases at V and 5 bases at J; junction bases unmatched: 5. Per the germline V gene, CDR1 is PRHDT and CDR2 is FYEKMQ (reference sequence). The CDR3 DNA reads as TGTGCCAGCAGCTTAGGCCTGGCGGGAGGTGAGACCCAGTACTTC. This gives the protein CASSLGLAGGETQYF. The full variable domain, with the rest looked up from reference TRBV13 and TRBJ2-5, is AAGVIQSPRHLIKEKRETATLKCYPIPRHDTVYWYQQGPGQDPQFLISFYEKMQSDKGSIPDRFSAQQFSDYHSELNMSSLELGDSALYFCASSLGLAGGETQYFGPGTRLLVL.

The rearrangement links TRBV19 to TRBJ2-7; perhaps TRBD2 as D (7 bases). The CDR3 totals 15 residues. The V end lost 3 bases, the J end lost 7 bases, and 19 bases lay between the germline ends. CDR1 and CDR2 from the germline V gene are LNHDA and SQIVND (reference sequence). The CDR3 sequence is CASSIQAWGGQEQYF. In DNA form, the CDR3 reads TGTGCCAGTAGTATTCAGGCATGGGGGGGGCAAGAGCAGTACTTC.